The clone carrying this T cell receptor (beta chain) was seen a few times. The authors extracted RNA and reverse transcribed it into cDNA as the sequencing template. Profiled with immunoSEQ multiplex PCR; TCRdb holds only in-frame clones, not every one. Among about 97,000 clones, less than 50% were seen once, and the ten largest hold approximately 1.2%. These data belong to a study of CD8+ T cells in alopecia areata. Study at large: Patients in the treated group were given tofacitinib by mouth, 5 to 10 mg twice a day.

The sample taken for sequencing was CD4+ T cells sorted from blood. The clonotype comes from a human donor with alopecia areata.

The CDR3 loop reads CSVGVLYGYTF. CDR3 in DNA: TGCAGCGTTGGCGTTCTCTATGGCTACACCTTC. The rearrangement uses TRBV29-1 and TRBJ1-2, with D hard to call. V lost 4 bases and J 4 bases, leaving 7 bases between the germline ends. The CDR3 spans 11 residues. CDR1 SQVTM and CDR2 ANQGSEA come from the germline V gene.